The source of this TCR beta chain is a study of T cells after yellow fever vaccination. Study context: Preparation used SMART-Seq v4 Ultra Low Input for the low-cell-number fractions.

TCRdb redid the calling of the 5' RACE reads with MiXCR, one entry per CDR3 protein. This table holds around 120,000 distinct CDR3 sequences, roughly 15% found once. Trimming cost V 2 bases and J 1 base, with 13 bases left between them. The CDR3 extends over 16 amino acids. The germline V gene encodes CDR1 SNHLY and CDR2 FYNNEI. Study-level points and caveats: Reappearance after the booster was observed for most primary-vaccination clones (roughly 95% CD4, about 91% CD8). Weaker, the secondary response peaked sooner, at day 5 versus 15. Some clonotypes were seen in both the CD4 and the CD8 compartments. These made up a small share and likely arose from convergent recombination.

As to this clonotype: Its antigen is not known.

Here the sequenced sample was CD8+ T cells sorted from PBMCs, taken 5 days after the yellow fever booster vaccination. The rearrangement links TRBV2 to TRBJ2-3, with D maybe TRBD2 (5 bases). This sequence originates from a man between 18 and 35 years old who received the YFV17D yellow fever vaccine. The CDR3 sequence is CASSESLGLGTDTQYF. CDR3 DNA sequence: TGTGCCAGCAGTGAATCCCTCGGACTTGGCACAGATACGCAGTATTTT.